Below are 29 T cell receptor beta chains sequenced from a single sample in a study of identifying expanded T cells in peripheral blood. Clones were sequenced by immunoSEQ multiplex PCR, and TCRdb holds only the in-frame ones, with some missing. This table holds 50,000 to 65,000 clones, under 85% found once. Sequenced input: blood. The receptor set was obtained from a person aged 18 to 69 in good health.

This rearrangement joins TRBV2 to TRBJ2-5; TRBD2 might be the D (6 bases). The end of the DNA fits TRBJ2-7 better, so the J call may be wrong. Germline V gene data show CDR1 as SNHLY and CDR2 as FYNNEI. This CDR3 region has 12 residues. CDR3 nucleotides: TGTGCCAGCAGCCGACTAGTCTACGAGCAGTACTTC. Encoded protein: CASSRLVYEQYF.

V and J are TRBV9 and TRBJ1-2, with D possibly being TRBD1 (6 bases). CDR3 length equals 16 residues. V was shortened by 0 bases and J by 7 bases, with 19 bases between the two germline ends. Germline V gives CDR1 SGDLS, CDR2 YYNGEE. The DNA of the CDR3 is TGTGCCAGCAGCGTAGGATTGGGCAGTTCGGGGGCTGGCTACACCTTC. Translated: CASSVGLGSSGAGYTF.

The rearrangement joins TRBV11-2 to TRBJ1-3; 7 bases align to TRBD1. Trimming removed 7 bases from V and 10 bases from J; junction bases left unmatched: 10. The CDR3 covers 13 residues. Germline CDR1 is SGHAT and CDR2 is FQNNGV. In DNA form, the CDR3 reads TGTGCCAGCACGCTAAACTCGGGACAGACCATATATTTT. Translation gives CASTLNSGQTIYF.

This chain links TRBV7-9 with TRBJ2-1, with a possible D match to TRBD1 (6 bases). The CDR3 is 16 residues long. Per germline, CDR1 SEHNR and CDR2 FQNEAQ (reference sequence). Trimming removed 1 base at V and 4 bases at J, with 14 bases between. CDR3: CASSLVLGQRYNEQFF. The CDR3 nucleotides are TGTGCCAGCAGCTTAGTGCTTGGACAGAGATACAATGAGCAGTTCTTC.

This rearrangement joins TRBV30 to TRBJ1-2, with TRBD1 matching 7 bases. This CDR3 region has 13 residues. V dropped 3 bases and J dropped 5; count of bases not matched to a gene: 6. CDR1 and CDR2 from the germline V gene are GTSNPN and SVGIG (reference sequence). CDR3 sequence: CAWRWQGGYGYTF. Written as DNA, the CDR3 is TGTGCCTGGAGGTGGCAGGGGGGATATGGCTACACCTTC.

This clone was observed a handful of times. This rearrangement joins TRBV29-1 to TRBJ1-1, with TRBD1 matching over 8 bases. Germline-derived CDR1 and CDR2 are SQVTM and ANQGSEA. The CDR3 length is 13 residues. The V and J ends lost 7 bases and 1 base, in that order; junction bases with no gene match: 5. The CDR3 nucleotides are TGCAGCGGTAGACAGGGGACGAACACTGAAGCTTTCTTT. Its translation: CSGRQGTNTEAFF.

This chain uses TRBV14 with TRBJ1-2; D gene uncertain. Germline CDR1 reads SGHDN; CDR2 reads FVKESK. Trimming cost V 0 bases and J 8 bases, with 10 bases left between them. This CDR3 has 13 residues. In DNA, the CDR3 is TGTGCCAGCAGCCAAGAGGGGTTTGGAGGCTACACCTTC. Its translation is CASSQEGFGGYTF.

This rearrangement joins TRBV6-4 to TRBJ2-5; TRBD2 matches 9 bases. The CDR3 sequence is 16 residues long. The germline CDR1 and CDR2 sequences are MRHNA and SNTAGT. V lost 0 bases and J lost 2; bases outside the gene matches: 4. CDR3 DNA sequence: TGTGCCAGCAGTGACTCGAGACTAGCGGAACAAGAGACCCAGTACTTC. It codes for CASSDSRLAEQETQYF.

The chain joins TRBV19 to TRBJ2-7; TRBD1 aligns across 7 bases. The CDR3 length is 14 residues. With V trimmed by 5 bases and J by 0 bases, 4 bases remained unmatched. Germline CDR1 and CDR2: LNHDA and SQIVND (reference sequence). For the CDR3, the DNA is TGTGCCAGTAGTTCGACAGGGAGCTCCTACGAGCAGTACTTC. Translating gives CASSSTGSSYEQYF.

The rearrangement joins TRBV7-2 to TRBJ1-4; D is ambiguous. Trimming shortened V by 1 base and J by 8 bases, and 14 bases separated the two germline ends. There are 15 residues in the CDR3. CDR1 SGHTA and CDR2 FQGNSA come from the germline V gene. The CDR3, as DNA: TGTGCCAGCAGCTTAGATGGCAGAATAGGGGAAAAACTGTTTTTT. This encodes CASSLDGRIGEKLFF.

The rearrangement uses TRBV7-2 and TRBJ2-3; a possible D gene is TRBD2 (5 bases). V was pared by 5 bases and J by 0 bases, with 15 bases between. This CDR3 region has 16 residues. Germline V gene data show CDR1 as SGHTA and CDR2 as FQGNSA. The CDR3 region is CASSLYSGASTDTQYF. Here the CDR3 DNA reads TGTGCCAGCAGCCTATACAGCGGAGCTAGCACAGATACGCAGTATTTT.

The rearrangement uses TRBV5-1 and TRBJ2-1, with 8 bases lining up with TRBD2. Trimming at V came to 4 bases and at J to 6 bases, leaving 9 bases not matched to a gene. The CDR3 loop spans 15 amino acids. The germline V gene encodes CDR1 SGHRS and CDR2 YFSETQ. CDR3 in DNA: TGCGCCAGCAGCCTCGCCGGGACTAGTTTCAATGAGCAGTTCTTC. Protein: CASSLAGTSFNEQFF. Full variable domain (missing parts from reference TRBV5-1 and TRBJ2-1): KAGVTQTPRYLIKTRGQQVTLSCSPISGHRSVSWYQQTPGQGLQFLFEYFSETQRNKGNFPGRFSGRQFSNSRSEMNVSTLELGDSALYLCASSLAGTSFNEQFFGPGTRLTVL.

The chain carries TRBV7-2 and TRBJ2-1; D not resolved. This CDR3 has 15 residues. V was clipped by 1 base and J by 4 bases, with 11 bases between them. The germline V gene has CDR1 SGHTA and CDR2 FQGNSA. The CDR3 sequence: CASSLVLIGYNEQFF. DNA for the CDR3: TGTGCCAGCAGCTTAGTTCTAATCGGGTACAATGAGCAGTTCTTC.

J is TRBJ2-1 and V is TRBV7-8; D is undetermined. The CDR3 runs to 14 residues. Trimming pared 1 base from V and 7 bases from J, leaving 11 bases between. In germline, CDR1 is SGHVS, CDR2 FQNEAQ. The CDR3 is CASSLGGMGNEQFF. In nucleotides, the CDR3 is TGTGCCAGCAGCTTAGGGGGTATGGGAAATGAGCAGTTCTTC.

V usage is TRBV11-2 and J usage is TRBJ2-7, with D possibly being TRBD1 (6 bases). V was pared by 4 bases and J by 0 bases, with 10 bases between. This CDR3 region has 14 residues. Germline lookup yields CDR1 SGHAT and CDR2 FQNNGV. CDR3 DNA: TGTGCCAGCAGCTCCTGGGGGCTCTCCTACGAGCAGTACTTC. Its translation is CASSSWGLSYEQYF.

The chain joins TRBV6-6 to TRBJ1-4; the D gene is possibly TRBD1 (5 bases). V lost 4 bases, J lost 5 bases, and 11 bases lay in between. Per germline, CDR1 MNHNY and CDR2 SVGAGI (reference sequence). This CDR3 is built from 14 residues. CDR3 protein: CASSSTGGNEKLFF. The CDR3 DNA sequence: TGTGCCAGCAGTTCAACAGGAGGGAATGAAAAACTGTTTTTT.

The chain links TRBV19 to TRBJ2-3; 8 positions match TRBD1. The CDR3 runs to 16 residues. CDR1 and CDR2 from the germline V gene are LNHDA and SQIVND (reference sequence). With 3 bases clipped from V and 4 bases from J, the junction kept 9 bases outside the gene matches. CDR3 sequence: CASSIDRGRGSDTQYF. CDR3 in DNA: TGTGCCAGTAGTATCGACAGGGGCCGTGGATCAGATACGCAGTATTTT.

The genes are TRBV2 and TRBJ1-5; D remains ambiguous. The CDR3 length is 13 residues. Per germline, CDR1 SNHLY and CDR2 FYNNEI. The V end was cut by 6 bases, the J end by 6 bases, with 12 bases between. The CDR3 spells CASRYQEGQPQHF. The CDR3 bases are TGTGCCAGCAGGTACCAGGAGGGTCAGCCCCAGCATTTT.

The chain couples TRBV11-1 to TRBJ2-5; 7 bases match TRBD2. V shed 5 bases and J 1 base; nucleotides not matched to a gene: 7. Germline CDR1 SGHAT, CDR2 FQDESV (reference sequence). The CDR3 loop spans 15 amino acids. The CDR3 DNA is TGTGCCAGCAGCATTAGACTAGCCCCCCAAGAGACCCAGTACTTC. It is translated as CASSIRLAPQETQYF.

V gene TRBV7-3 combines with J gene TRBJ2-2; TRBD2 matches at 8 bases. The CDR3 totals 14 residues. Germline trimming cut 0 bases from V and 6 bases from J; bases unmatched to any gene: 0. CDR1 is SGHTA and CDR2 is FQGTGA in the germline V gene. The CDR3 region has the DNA TGTGCCAGCAGCTTAACACTAGCGGCCGGGGAGCTGTTTTTT. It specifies CASSLTLAAGELFF.

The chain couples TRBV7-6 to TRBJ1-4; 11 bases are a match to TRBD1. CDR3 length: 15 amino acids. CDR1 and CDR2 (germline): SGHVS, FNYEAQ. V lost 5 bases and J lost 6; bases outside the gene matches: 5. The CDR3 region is CASSPGQGAYEKLFF. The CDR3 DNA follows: TGTGCCAGCAGCCCCGGACAGGGGGCTTATGAAAAACTGTTTTTT. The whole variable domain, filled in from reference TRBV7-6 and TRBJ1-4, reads GAGVSQSPRYKVTKRGQDVALRCDPISGHVSLYWYRQALGQGPEFLTYFNYEAQQDKSGLPNDRFSAERPEGSISTLTIQRTEQRDSAMYRCASSPGQGAYEKLFFGSGTQLSVL.

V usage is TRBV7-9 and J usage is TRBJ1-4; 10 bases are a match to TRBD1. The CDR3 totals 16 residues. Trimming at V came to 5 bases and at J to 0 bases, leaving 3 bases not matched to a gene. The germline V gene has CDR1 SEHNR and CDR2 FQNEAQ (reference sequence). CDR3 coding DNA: TGTGCCAGCAGCGCCGGACAGGGGGCAACTAATGAAAAACTGTTTTTT. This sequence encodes CASSAGQGATNEKLFF.

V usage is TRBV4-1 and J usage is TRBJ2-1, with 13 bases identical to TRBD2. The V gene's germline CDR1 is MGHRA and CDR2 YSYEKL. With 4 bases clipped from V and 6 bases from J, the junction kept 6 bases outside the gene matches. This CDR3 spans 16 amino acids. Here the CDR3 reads CASSRQLAGGPNEQFF. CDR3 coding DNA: TGCGCCAGCAGCCGACAACTAGCGGGAGGGCCCAATGAGCAGTTCTTC.

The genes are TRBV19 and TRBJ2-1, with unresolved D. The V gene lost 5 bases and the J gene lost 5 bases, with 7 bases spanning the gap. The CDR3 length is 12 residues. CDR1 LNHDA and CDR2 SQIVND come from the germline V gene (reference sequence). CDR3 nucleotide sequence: TGTGCCAGTAGTCGGATAGACAATGAGCAGTTCTTC. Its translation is CASSRIDNEQFF.

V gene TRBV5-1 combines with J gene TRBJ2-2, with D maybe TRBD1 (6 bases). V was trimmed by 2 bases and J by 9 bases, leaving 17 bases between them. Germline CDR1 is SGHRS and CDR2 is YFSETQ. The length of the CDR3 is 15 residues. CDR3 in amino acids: CASSLGQGSWRELFF. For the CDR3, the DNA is TGCGCCAGCAGCTTAGGGCAGGGGTCTTGGCGGGAGCTGTTTTTT.

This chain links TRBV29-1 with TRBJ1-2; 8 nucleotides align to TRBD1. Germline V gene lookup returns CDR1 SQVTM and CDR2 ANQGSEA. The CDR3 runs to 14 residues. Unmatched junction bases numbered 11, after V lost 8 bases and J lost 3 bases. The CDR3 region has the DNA TGCAGCTCAGTCAGTTCAGGGGGCGACTATGGCTACACCTTC. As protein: CSSVSSGGDYGYTF.

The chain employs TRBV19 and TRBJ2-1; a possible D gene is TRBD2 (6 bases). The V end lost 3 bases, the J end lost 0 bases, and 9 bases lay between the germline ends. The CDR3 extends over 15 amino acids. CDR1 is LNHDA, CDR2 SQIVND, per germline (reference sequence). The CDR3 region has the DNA TGTGCCAGTAGTATGCCCGGGAGCTCCTACAATGAGCAGTTCTTC. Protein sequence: CASSMPGSSYNEQFF.

The CDR3 here is CASRKDAGNEQFF. The CDR3 nucleotides read TGTGCCAGCAGAAAGGATGCGGGCAATGAGCAGTTCTTC. The rearrangement joins TRBV7-9 to TRBJ2-1; D perhaps matches TRBD2 (5 bases). Trimming stripped 6 bases from V and 6 bases from J, with 12 bases between. CDR1 SEHNR and CDR2 FQNEAQ come from the germline V gene (reference sequence). This CDR3 is 13 amino acids long.

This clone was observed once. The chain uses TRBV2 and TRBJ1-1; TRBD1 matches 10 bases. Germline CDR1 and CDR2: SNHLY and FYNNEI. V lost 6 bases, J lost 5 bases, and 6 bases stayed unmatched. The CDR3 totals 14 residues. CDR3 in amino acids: CASRRTGGGTEAFF. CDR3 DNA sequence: TGTGCCAGCAGGCGGACAGGGGGAGGAACTGAAGCTTTCTTT.